What follows are 29 T cell receptor beta chains derived from one specimen sequenced in a study of neurological immune-mediated disorders. TCRdb analysed the 5' RACE reads with MiXCR anew, one entry per CDR3 protein. In the table there are tens of thousands of distinct CDR3 sequences, over 2% of which are singletons. The specimen was PBMCs. The receptors stem from a man aged 45-60 years with multiple sclerosis.

This clonotype was picked up many times. The rearrangement links TRBV20-1 to TRBJ2-5; 7 bases line up with TRBD2. Germline V CDR1 and CDR2: DFQATT, SNEGSKA (reference sequence). V lost 2 bases to trimming and J lost 3 bases; unmatched junction nucleotides: 12. The CDR3 has 16 amino acids. CDR3 bases: TGCAGTGCTAGATCGGGCGGGGGTTCTATTAAAGAGACCCAGTACTTC. Its protein is CSARSGGGSIKETQYF.

In this sample, this clonotype turned up many times. The V and J genes are TRBV6-6 and TRBJ2-2; 8 nucleotides match TRBD1. Germline loops: CDR1 MNHNY, CDR2 SVGAGI (reference sequence). The CDR3 runs to 16 residues. Trimming cost V 2 bases and J 0 bases; bases outside gene matches: 2. This chain's CDR3 is CASSYRTGTNTGELFF. The DNA for the CDR3 is TGTGCCAGCAGTTACCGGACAGGGACGAACACCGGGGAGCTGTTTTTT.

The sample holds many counts of this clonotype. The chain links TRBV20-1 to TRBJ1-2; D is uncertain. The V end lost 0 bases, the J end lost 2 bases, and 7 bases lay between the germline ends. This CDR3 region has 13 residues. Germline V gene sequence: CDR1 DFQATT, CDR2 SNEGSKA (reference sequence). CDR3 protein: CSARDGGNYGYTF. The CDR3 DNA is TGCAGTGCTAGAGATGGAGGAAACTATGGCTACACCTTC.

This clonotype was counted at least ten times. The chain has TRBV7-2 and TRBJ2-7; a possible D gene is TRBD2 (6 bases). Trimming took off 2 bases at V and 7 bases at J, with 9 bases between the two ends. The V gene's germline CDR1 is SGHTA and CDR2 FQGNSA. This CDR3 region has 12 residues. CDR3 residues: CASSLKGREQYF. The CDR3 bases are TGTGCCAGCAGCTTAAAAGGGAGGGAGCAGTACTTC.

This clonotype was observed many times. The V gene is TRBV19, the J gene TRBJ2-2; 9 nucleotides match TRBD1. V trimming: 8 bases; J trimming: 2 bases; junction bases outside the gene matches: 3. Germline-derived CDR1 and CDR2 are LNHDA and SQIVND (reference sequence). This CDR3 region has 14 residues. CDR3 DNA: TGTGCCAGTTGGGACAGGGTCAACACCGGGGAGCTGTTTTTT. Its protein is CASWDRVNTGELFF.

This clonotype was picked up many times. V gene TRBV12-3 or TRBV12-4 combines with J gene TRBJ1-2, with D possibly matching TRBD1 (5 bases). V lost 3 bases and J 5 bases, leaving 7 bases between the germline ends. The CDR3 runs to 12 residues. In DNA form, the CDR3 reads TGTGCCAGCAGTTTTTGGGGGTATGGCTACACCTTC. Translating gives CASSFWGYGYTF.

This clonotype was counted many times. The rearrangement joins TRBV7-2 to TRBJ2-3, with D possibly being TRBD1 or TRBD2 (5 bases each). The CDR3 length is 15 residues. Per the germline V gene, CDR1 is SGHTA and CDR2 is FQGNSA. The V gene lost 3 bases and the J gene lost 1 base, with 11 bases spanning the gap. In DNA form, the CDR3 reads TGTGCCAGCAGCTTCTCGGGGCCCCGCACAGATACGCAGTATTTT. Its translation: CASSFSGPRTDTQYF.

There are many counts of this clonotype. The V and J genes are TRBV20-1 and TRBJ1-1; D uncertain. V was shortened by 0 bases and J by 0 bases, with 11 bases between the two germline ends. The CDR3 contains 15 residues. From germline, CDR1 is DFQATT and CDR2 SNEGSKA (reference sequence). The CDR3 spells CSARDLPNLNTEAFF. DNA for the CDR3: TGCAGTGCTAGAGATCTTCCGAACCTGAACACTGAAGCTTTCTTT.

There are many counts of this clonotype. The V and J genes are TRBV19 and TRBJ2-1; a possible D gene is TRBD1 (6 bases). Trimming removed 5 bases at V and 9 bases at J, with 20 bases between. The CDR3 covers 15 residues. The germline CDR1 and CDR2 sequences are LNHDA and SQIVND (reference sequence). CDR3 DNA sequence: TGTGCCAGTAGTGGTTCAGGGGACCTCAGGGGTGAGCAGTTCTTC. Residues: CASSGSGDLRGEQFF.

This clonotype was counted many times. The chain combines TRBV5-6 with TRBJ2-1; 7 positions match TRBD1. Trimming cost V 4 bases and J 3 bases; bases outside gene matches: 7. CDR1 and CDR2 (germline): SGHDT, YYEEEE. The CDR3 is 15 amino acids. The CDR3 DNA reads as TGTGCCAGCAGCCCAGGGGGAAACCTCTACAATGAGCAGTTCTTC. Protein product: CASSPGGNLYNEQFF.

This clonotype was counted at least ten times. The junction and the germline gene differ at one end; a read error may be behind it. The V call is TRBV15, the J call TRBJ1-6; 8 nucleotides match TRBD1. The CDR3 totals 17 residues. CDR1 LNHNV and CDR2 YYDKDF come from the germline V gene (reference sequence). The CDR3 is CATSKRTGTVGWSPLNF. Written as DNA, the CDR3 is TGTGCCACCAGCAAAAGGACAGGGACTGTTGGTTGGTCACCCCTCAACTTT.

This clonotype was picked up a small number of times. Sequence at one end of the junction differs from germline and may be a read error. This chain links TRBV20-1 with TRBJ1-6; 7 bases line up with TRBD1. The CDR3 spans 16 residues. CDR1 DFQATT and CDR2 SNEGSKA come from the germline V gene (reference sequence). The DNA for the CDR3 is TGCAGTGCTAGAGGACAGGGACGGAATGTTAATTCACCCCTCAACTTT. This codes for CSARGQGRNVNSPLNF.

This clonotype is labeled medium-sized. The junction departs from the called germline gene at one end, perhaps through a read error. This chain connects TRBV7-9 to TRBJ1-5, with D possibly being TRBD1 (5 bases). Germline V lookup: CDR1 SEHNR, CDR2 FQNEAQ (reference sequence). This CDR3 has 14 amino acids. CDR3 sequence reads: CASGPGSANQPQNF. CDR3 DNA: TGTGCCAGCGGGCCAGGGTCGGCGAATCAGCCCCAGAATTTT.

This clonotype has ten or more counts. The chain combines TRBV5-1 with TRBJ2-3; D is possibly TRBD1 or TRBD2 (5 bases each). Trimming left V 4 bases short and J 0 bases short, with 9 bases between. The germline V gene encodes CDR1 SGHRS and CDR2 YFSETQ. The CDR3 extends over 14 amino acids. The CDR3 DNA reads as TGCGCCAGCAGCCCGGGACGGAGCACAGATACGCAGTATTTT. It translates to CASSPGRSTDTQYF.

The chain couples TRBV18 to TRBJ1-2; no clear D. V dropped 2 bases and J dropped 1 base, with 14 bases sitting between them. Germline-derived CDR1 and CDR2 are KGHSH and LQKENI. The CDR3 is made up of 16 amino acids. This chain's CDR3 is CASSPERVISNYGYTF. In DNA form, the CDR3 reads TGTGCCAGCTCACCAGAGAGGGTGATAAGTAACTATGGCTACACCTTC.

This clonotype has a count of ten or more. The chain recombines TRBV6-5 with TRBJ2-5, with TRBD2 identical over 11 bases. This CDR3 is 12 amino acids long. J was trimmed by 6 bases and V by 10 bases; bases with no gene match: 4. CDR1 and CDR2 (germline): MNHEY, SVGAGI. The DNA for the CDR3 is TGTGCCACCACTAGCGGGGGCAAGACCCAGTACTTC. Encoded protein: CATTSGGKTQYF.

This clonotype came up many times. The chain uses TRBV20-1 and TRBJ2-1; D is uncertain. V was clipped by 0 bases and J by 5 bases, with 5 bases between them. In germline, CDR1 is DFQATT, CDR2 SNEGSKA (reference sequence). The CDR3 spans 12 residues. The CDR3 nucleotides read TGCAGTGCTAGAGATCTCAACAATGAGCAGTTCTTC. This encodes CSARDLNNEQFF.

In this sample, this clonotype turned up many times. The junction shows a germline mismatch at one end, possibly a read error. This chain connects TRBV27 to TRBJ2-1, with D maybe TRBD2 (6 bases). CDR3 length equals 12 residues. Germline CDR1 is MNHEY and CDR2 is SMNVEV (reference sequence). The CDR3 spells CASILFRGKTAF. The CDR3 DNA sequence: TGTGCCAGCATTCTTTTTCGGGGGAAAACCGCCTTC.

This clonotype was found a few times. At one boundary the junction diverges from the germline segment, which might be a read error. This chain joins TRBV2 and TRBJ1-5; 7 bases map to TRBD1. This CDR3 is 15 amino acids long. Per germline, CDR1 SNHLY and CDR2 FYNNEI. The CDR3 sequence: CASSPMRDSNQPQNF. The DNA for the CDR3 is TGTGCCAGCAGTCCAATGCGGGACAGCAATCAGCCCCAGAATTTT. Combining the CDR3 with reference TRBV2 and TRBJ1-5 gives the whole variable domain EPEVTQTPSHQVTQMGQEVILRCVPISNHLYFYWYRQILGQKVEFLVSFYNNEISEKSEIFDDQFSVERPDGSNFTLKIRSTKLEDSAMYFCASSPMRDSNQPQNFGDGTRLSIL.

This chain links TRBV5-1 with TRBJ1-1; perhaps TRBD1 as D (6 bases). Between the trimmed V and J ends, which lost 0 bases and 3 bases, there was a span of 9 bases. The CDR3 contains 14 residues. CDR1 and CDR2 (germline): SGHRS, YFSETQ. CDR3 sequence (DNA): TGCGCCAGCAGCTTGGTCGGGGGGCACACTGAAGCTTTCTTT. Translated, it gives CASSLVGGHTEAFF.

This clonotype has a count of ten or more. The V call is TRBV20-1, the J call TRBJ2-5, with D possibly being TRBD1 (7 bases). CDR3 length: 15 amino acids. The germline V gene has CDR1 DFQATT and CDR2 SNEGSKA (reference sequence). V dropped 0 bases and J dropped 4 bases, with 15 bases sitting between them. CDR3 sequence: CSARDRRGPSETQYF. CDR3 DNA: TGCAGTGCTAGAGATCGGAGGGGGCCTTCAGAGACCCAGTACTTC.

This clonotype was observed many times. The J gene is TRBJ2-3, the V gene TRBV6-2 or TRBV6-3; 11 positions agree with TRBD1. CDR1 and CDR2 from the germline V gene are MNHEY and SVGEGT. V dropped 0 bases and J dropped 1; count of bases not matched to a gene: 3. The CDR3 totals 17 residues. The CDR3 coding sequence is TGTGCCAGCAGTTACTCGGACAGGGGGCGTCGCACAGATACGCAGTATTTT. Protein product: CASSYSDRGRRTDTQYF.

In this sample, this clonotype turned up many times. CDR3 sequence: CASSFTPQEQQFF. In DNA form, the CDR3 reads TGTGCCAGCAGTTTTACCCCCCAGGAACAGCAGTTCTTC. This chain connects TRBV12-3 or TRBV12-4 to TRBJ2-1; D is unresolved. Deletions cut 3 bases from V and 11 bases from J, with 14 bases between. The CDR3 length is 13 residues.

This clonotype was seen many times. This rearrangement joins TRBV12-3 or TRBV12-4 to TRBJ2-7; 7 nucleotides match TRBD1. This CDR3 contains 14 residues. Trimming at V came to 3 bases and at J to 5 bases, leaving 7 bases not matched to a gene. The CDR3 DNA reads TGTGCCAGCAGTTTCCGACAGGGTAGGCACGAGCAGTACTTC. The encoded protein is CASSFRQGRHEQYF.

The chain is built from TRBV12-2 and TRBJ2-3; the table assigns TRBD2, which was not confirmed against the DNA. TRBV12-2 is a known pseudogene. There are 18 residues in the CDR3. CDR3 in amino acids: CASRLAPGLAGGTDTQYF. CDR3 sequence (DNA): TGTGCAAGTCGCTTAGCGCCGGGACTAGCGGGGGGCACAGATACGCAGTATTTT.

At least ten counts were recorded for this clonotype. The junction and the germline gene differ at one end; a read error may be behind it. J is TRBJ2-5 and V is TRBV7-7, with D possibly being TRBD1 (6 bases). The CDR3 totals 15 residues. Germline CDR1 is SSHAT and CDR2 is FNYEAQ (reference sequence). CDR3 sequence (DNA): TGTGCTAGCAGCCCCATTCGCCAGGGGCAAGAGACCCAGTACTTC. Translation: CASSPIRQGQETQYF.

This clonotype is classed as medium-sized. The chain uses TRBV5-1 and TRBJ2-3; the D is unclear. This CDR3 comprises 16 residues. CDR1 and CDR2 from the germline V gene are SGHRS and YFSETQ. V dropped 0 bases and J dropped 2 bases, with 13 bases sitting between them. CDR3 residues: CASSLATASFTDTQYF. The CDR3 bases are TGCGCCAGCAGCTTGGCGACGGCGAGTTTCACAGATACGCAGTATTTT. Filled out from reference TRBV5-1 and TRBJ2-3, the complete variable domain reads KAGVTQTPRYLIKTRGQQVTLSCSPISGHRSVSWYQQTPGQGLQFLFEYFSETQRNKGNFPGRFSGRQFSNSRSEMNVSTLELGDSALYLCASSLATASFTDTQYFGPGTRLTVL.

There are many counts of this clonotype. The chain combines TRBV20-1 with TRBJ1-6, with TRBD1 identical over 8 bases. The CDR3 is made up of 15 amino acids. Germline V gene lookup returns CDR1 DFQATT and CDR2 SNEGSKA (reference sequence). V was clipped by 1 base and J by 9 bases; unmatched bases: 8. CDR3 nucleotide sequence: TGCAGTGCTAGAGTGGGGACAGGTTGGTTTTCACCCCTCCACTTT. Protein product: CSARVGTGWFSPLHF.

This clonotype was found many times. V and J are TRBV12-3 or TRBV12-4 and TRBJ2-3; no firm D call. With 6 bases removed from V and 4 bases from J, the gap between germline ends came to 8 bases. There are 12 residues in the CDR3. In DNA form, the CDR3 reads TGTGCCAGCAGCGGACGGCCAGATACGCAGTATTTT. Translated: CASSGRPDTQYF.